This T cell receptor (beta chain) was captured by sequencing in a study of blood T cell repertoires in COVID-19. The overall study: Specimens from acute and convalescent COVID-19 originated in the United States, Italy and Spain. T cells, B-cell-depleted T cells, or PBMCs supplied cDNA or gDNA.

Original handling: Cell counts per sample came from amplifying reference gene primers. The assay was immunoSEQ multiplex PCR, and TCRdb's table has in-frame clones only and misses some. The DNA was the basis for D and trimming; V, J and clone size are from that table. The sample has about 260,000 clones, approximately 86% seen once. The CDR3 has 15 amino acids. Germline assignment: CDR1 MNHEY and CDR2 SVGAGI. V lost 0 bases, J lost 7 bases, and 10 bases lay in between. Sequenced input: peripheral blood. This TCR was recovered from a man aged 18-30 years with active or convalescent COVID-19. V gene TRBV6-5 combines with J gene TRBJ1-6, with D possibly matching TRBD1 (5 bases). The CDR3 spells CASSYSQGRNSPLHF. In nucleotides, the CDR3 is TGTGCCAGCAGTTACTCGCAGGGTCGGAATTCACCCCTCCACTTT.